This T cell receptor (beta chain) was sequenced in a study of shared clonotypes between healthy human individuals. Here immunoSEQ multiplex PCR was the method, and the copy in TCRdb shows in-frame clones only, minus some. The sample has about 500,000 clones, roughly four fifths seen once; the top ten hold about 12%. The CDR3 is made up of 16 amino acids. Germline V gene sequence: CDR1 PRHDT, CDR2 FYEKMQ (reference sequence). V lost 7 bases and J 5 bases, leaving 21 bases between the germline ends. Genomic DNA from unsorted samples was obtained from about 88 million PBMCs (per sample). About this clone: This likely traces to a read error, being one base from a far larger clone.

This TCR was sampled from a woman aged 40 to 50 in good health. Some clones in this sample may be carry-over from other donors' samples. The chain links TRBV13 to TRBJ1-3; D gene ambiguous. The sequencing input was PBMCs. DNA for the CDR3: TGTGCCAGCATCTGGTCCATGGACCGGAGTCGAAACACCATATATTTT. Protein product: CASIWSMDRSRNTIYF.